Listed here are 6 T cell receptor beta chains from one sample, sequenced in a study of control samples from healthy donors and cancer patients. This table comes from immunoSEQ multiplex PCR, and its TCRdb copy is limited to in-frame clones, with some not included. The sample comprises roughly 120,000 clones, about 87% of which are singletons, and 9% to 14% rests with the top ten. Sequenced material: blood. These receptor sequences come from a man aged 25 to 40 in good health.

The chain joins TRBV11-2 to TRBJ1-2, with D tentatively TRBD1 (5 bases). Germline V gene lookup returns CDR1 SGHAT and CDR2 FQNNGV. V lost 6 bases and J 7 bases, leaving 18 bases between the germline ends. This CDR3 has 14 amino acids. This CDR3 is CASRMTGGRAGYTF. The CDR3, as DNA: TGTGCCAGCAGGATGACCGGGGGAAGGGCTGGCTACACCTTC.

Only a few counts were recorded for this clone. The genes are TRBV29-1 and TRBJ1-1; TRBD1 matches 8 bases. V shed 0 bases and J 5 bases; nucleotides not matched to a gene: 11. There are 16 residues in the CDR3. From germline, CDR1 is SQVTM and CDR2 ANQGSEA. The CDR3 DNA reads as TGCAGCGTTGAAGATTGGGCAGGGGGCGCCGGGACTGAAGCTTTCTTT. This translates into CSVEDWAGGAGTEAFF.

The rearrangement links TRBV4-2 to TRBJ1-3; maybe TRBD1 (5 bases). CDR3 length: 19 amino acids. CDR1 and CDR2 from the germline V gene are LGHNA and YNFKEQ. V was cut by 0 bases and J by 5 bases, with 23 bases left in between. The CDR3 reads CASSQDWQGSWPVRNTIYF. The CDR3 nucleotides read TGTGCCAGCAGCCAAGATTGGCAGGGCTCTTGGCCTGTGAGAAACACCATATATTTT.

The chain joins TRBV18 to TRBJ1-1, with 10 bases aligning to TRBD1. The ends lost 3 bases at V and 3 bases at J; junction bases unmatched: 4. Germline V gene lookup returns CDR1 KGHSH and CDR2 LQKENI. The CDR3 runs 15 residues. The DNA of the CDR3 is TGTGCCAGCTCACCTAGGACAGGGGGAGACACTGAAGCTTTCTTT. Translated: CASSPRTGGDTEAFF.

The CDR3: CSPWSAGDTQYF. CDR3 DNA sequence: TGCAGCCCTTGGAGCGCTGGAGATACGCAGTATTTT. This chain uses TRBV29-1 with TRBJ2-3; no clear D. Trimming shortened V by 8 bases and J by 5 bases, and 14 bases separated the two germline ends. This CDR3 contains 12 residues. CDR1 and CDR2 (germline): SQVTM, ANQGSEA.

About this clone itself: The same CDR3 also results from other DNA sequences found in this sample. The chain recombines TRBV30 with TRBJ1-6; D uncertain. The ends were cut back, 4 bases at V and 10 bases at J, with 20 bases in the middle. The CDR3 runs 15 residues. Germline lookup yields CDR1 GTSNPN and CDR2 SVGIG (reference sequence). CDR3 DNA sequence: TGTGCCTGGATTTCGCCGGGAACAGCTGGATCACCCCTCCACTTT. This codes for CAWISPGTAGSPLHF.